The 6 T cell receptor beta chains listed next were all sequenced from one sample in a study of cytomegalovirus exposure and HLA in healthy donors. The PCR was carried out with 60 Vbeta primers and 13 Jbeta primers. Repertoires were generated with immunoSEQ multiplex PCR, while TCRdb's copy carries only in-frame clones and drops some. The sample records 120,000 or so clones, over 60% being singletons. What was sequenced was PBMCs. The receptors come from a man aged 18 to 30 in good health and CMV-seropositive.

This clone occurred once. The chain joins TRBV11-3 to TRBJ2-5; unclear D gene. The CDR3 sequence is 13 residues long. Germline V gene lookup returns CDR1 SGHNT and CDR2 YENEEA. V shed 5 bases and J shed 0 bases, with 7 bases lying between them. The CDR3 is CASSPRYQETQYF. CDR3 nucleotide sequence: TGTGCCAGCAGCCCTCGGTACCAAGAGACCCAGTACTTC.

The chain is built from TRBV5-5 and TRBJ1-1; perhaps TRBD1 as D (5 bases). This CDR3 comprises 13 residues. Trimming pared 4 bases from V and 3 bases from J, leaving 10 bases between. Germline V lookup: CDR1 SGHKS, CDR2 YYEKEE (reference sequence). The CDR3 DNA reads TGTGCCAGCAGCCCAGACAGCTACACTGAAGCTTTCTTT. Protein sequence: CASSPDSYTEAFF.

This clone turned up a few times. The rearrangement joins TRBV6-1 to TRBJ1-4, with D possibly being TRBD1 (5 bases). The V gene's germline CDR1 is MNHNS and CDR2 SASEGT. CDR3 size: 13 residues. Trimming stripped 6 bases from V and 1 base from J, with 6 bases between. CDR3 in amino acids: CASRTVTNEKLFF. In DNA form, the CDR3 reads TGTGCCAGCAGGACAGTAACTAATGAAAAACTGTTTTTT.

This clone was counted a single time. The chain employs TRBV28 and TRBJ2-2; 14 bases match TRBD2. J was trimmed by 2 bases and V by 6 bases; bases with no gene match: 17. CDR3 length equals 21 residues. Germline CDR1 reads MDHEN; CDR2 reads SYDVKM. DNA for the CDR3: TGTGCCAGCAGACTAGTCTCGACAGGGACTAGCGGGGGCATTAACACCGGGGAGCTGTTTTTT. The encoded protein is CASRLVSTGTSGGINTGELFF.

This chain joins TRBV5-1 and TRBJ1-2; D unclear. The V end lost 2 bases, the J end lost 5 bases, and 10 bases lay between the germline ends. This CDR3 is built from 13 residues. Germline lookup yields CDR1 SGHRS and CDR2 YFSETQ. CDR3 loop: CASSFSLVYGYTF. DNA of the CDR3: TGCGCCAGCAGCTTCAGCCTAGTGTATGGCTACACCTTC.

CDR3 loop: CASSLRHINTGELFF. The CDR3, as DNA: TGTGCCAGCAGCCTAAGACATATTAACACCGGGGAGCTGTTTTTT. The V call is TRBV11-2, the J call TRBJ2-2; no definite D call. V lost 5 bases, J lost 2 bases, and 12 bases lay in between. The CDR3 consists of 15 residues. In germline, CDR1 is SGHAT, CDR2 FQNNGV. Combining the CDR3 with reference TRBV11-2 and TRBJ2-2 gives the whole variable domain EAGVAQSPRYKIIEKRQSVAFWCNPISGHATLYWYQQILGQGPKLLIQFQNNGVVDDSQLPKDRFSAERLKGVDSTLKIQPAKLEDSAVYLCASSLRHINTGELFFGEGSRLTVL.